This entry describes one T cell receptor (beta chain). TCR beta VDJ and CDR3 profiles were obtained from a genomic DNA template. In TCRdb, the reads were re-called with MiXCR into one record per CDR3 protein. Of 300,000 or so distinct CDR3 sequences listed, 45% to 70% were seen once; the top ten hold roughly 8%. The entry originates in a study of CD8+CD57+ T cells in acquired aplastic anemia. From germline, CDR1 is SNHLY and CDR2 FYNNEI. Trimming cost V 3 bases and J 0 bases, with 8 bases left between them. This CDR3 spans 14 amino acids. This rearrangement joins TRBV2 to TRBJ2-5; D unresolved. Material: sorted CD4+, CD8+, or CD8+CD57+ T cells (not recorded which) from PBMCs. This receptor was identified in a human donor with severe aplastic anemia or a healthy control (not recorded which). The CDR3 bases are TGTGCCAGCAGTGAGTTGAGCGACCAAGAGACCCAGTACTTC. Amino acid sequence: CASSELSDQETQYF.